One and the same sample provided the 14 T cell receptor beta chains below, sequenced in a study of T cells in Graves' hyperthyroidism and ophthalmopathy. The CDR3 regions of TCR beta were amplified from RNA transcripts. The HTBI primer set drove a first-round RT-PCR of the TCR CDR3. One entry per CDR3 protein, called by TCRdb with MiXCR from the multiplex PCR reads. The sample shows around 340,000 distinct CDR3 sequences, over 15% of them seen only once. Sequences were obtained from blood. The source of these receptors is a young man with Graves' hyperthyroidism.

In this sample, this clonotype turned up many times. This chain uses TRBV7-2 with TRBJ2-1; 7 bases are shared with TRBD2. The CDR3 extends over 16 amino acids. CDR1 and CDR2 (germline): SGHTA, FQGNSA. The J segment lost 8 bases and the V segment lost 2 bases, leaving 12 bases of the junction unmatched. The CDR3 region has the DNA TGTGCCAGCAGCTTAATCGGTTGGGCGGGAGCCGATGAGCAGTTCTTC. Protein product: CASSLIGWAGADEQFF.

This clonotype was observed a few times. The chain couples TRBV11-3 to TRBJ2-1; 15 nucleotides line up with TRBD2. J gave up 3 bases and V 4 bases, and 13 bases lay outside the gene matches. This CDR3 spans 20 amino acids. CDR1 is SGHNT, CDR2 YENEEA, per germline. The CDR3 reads CASSYGTSGRFDSRYNEQFF. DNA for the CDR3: TGTGCCAGCAGCTATGGGACTAGCGGGAGGTTCGATAGCCGCTACAATGAGCAGTTCTTC.

The CDR3 loop reads CASRGQRMSSYNEQFF. DNA for the CDR3: TGTGCCAGCAGAGGACAAAGGATGAGCTCCTACAATGAGCAGTTCTTC. The chain uses TRBV6-1 and TRBJ2-1; tentatively, D is TRBD1 (5 bases). From germline, CDR1 is MNHNS and CDR2 SASEGT. There are 16 residues in the CDR3. The V gene lost 6 bases and the J gene lost 0 bases, with 15 bases spanning the gap.

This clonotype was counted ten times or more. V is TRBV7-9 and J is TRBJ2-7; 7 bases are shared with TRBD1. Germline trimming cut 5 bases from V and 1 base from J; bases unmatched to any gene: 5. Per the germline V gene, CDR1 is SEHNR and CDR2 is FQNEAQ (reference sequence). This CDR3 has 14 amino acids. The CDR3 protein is CASSPRTGSYEQYF. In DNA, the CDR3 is TGTGCCAGCAGCCCGAGGACAGGATCCTACGAGCAGTACTTC.

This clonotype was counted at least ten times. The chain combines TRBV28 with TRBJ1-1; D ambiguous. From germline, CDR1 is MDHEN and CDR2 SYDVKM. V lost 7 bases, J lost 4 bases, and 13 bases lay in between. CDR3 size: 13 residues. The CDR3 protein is CASKVLGGTEAFF. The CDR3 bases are TGTGCCAGCAAAGTCCTAGGAGGCACTGAAGCTTTCTTT.

The CDR3 sequence: CASSVGSTGNYAEAFF. The CDR3 DNA reads as TGTGCCAGCAGCGTGGGGTCTACAGGGAATTACGCTGAAGCTTTCTTT. V usage is TRBV9 and J usage is TRBJ1-1; TRBD1 is a possible D gene (6 bases). Trimming pared 2 bases from V and 6 bases from J, leaving 20 bases between. This CDR3 region has 16 residues. Per the germline V gene, CDR1 is SGDLS and CDR2 is YYNGEE.

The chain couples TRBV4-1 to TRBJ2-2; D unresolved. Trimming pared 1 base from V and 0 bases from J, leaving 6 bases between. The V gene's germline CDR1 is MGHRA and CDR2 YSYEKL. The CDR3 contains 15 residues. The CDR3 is CASSQGSSNTGELFF. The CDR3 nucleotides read TGCGCCAGCAGCCAAGGATCTTCGAACACCGGGGAGCTGTTTTTT.

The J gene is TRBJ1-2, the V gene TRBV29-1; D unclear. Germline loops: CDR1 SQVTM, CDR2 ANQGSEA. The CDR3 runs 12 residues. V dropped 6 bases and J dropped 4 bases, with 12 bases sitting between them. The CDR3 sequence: CSVEDGSYGYTF. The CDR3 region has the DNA TGCAGCGTAGAGGACGGCTCCTATGGCTACACCTTC.

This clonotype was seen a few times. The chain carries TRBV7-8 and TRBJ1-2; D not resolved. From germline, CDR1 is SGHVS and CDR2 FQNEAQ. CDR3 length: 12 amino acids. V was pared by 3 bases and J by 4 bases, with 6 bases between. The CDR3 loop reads CASSFVSYGYTF. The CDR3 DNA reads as TGTGCCAGCAGCTTCGTGAGCTATGGCTACACCTTC.

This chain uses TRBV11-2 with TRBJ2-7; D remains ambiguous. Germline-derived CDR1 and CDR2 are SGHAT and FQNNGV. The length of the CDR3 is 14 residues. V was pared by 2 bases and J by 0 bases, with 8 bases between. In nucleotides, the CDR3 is TGTGCCAGCAGCTTACGGAATCCCTCCTACGAGCAGTACTTC. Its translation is CASSLRNPSYEQYF. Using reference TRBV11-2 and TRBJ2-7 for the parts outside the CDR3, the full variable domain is EAGVAQSPRYKIIEKRQSVAFWCNPISGHATLYWYQQILGQGPKLLIQFQNNGVVDDSQLPKDRFSAERLKGVDSTLKIQPAKLEDSAVYLCASSLRNPSYEQYFGPGTRLTVT.

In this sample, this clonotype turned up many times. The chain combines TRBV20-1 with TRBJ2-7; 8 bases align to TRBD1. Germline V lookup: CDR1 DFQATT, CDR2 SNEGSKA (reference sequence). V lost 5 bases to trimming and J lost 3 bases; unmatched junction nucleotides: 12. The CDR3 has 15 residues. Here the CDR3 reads CSAPTIRQGIYEQYF. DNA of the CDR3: TGCAGTGCTCCGACGATTAGACAGGGGATCTACGAGCAGTACTTC.

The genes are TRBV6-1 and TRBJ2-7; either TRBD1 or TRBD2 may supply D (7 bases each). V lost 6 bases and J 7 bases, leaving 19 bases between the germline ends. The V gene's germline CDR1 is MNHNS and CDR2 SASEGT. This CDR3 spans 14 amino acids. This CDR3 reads CASSPGTAGWEQYF. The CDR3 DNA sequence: TGTGCCAGCAGCCCCGGGACAGCGGGATGGGAGCAGTACTTC.

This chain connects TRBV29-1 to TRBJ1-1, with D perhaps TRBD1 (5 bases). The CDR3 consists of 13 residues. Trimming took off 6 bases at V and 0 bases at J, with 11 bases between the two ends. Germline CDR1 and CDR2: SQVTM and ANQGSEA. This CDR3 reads CSVGRVMNTEAFF. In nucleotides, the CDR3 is TGCAGCGTAGGCAGGGTCATGAACACTGAAGCTTTCTTT.

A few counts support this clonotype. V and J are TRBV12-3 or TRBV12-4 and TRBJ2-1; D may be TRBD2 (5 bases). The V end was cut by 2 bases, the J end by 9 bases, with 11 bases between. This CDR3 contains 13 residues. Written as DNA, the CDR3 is TGTGCCAGCAGTTTATCTCACGGAGGTGAGCAGTTCTTC. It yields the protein CASSLSHGGEQFF.